The rows below give T cell receptor beta chains drawn from one sample of a study of TIL therapy for anti-PD-1-resistant metastatic lung cancer. Only in-frame clones appear in the TCRdb table, and some are missing; sequencing was by immunoSEQ multiplex PCR. The sample has tens of thousands of clones, around nine tenths seen once. The sample in question was blood, obtained at baseline. The receptors derive from a person between 25 and 79 years old with non-small cell lung cancer. Both conserved end residues are part of each CDR3. Expanded clones get a size class; other rows say once, few or many, or leave the size out.

>NA|TRBV3-1/TRBV3-2|TRBJ1-1
CASSQVWQGFMNTEAFF
>NA|TRBV28|TRBJ2-7
CASSSAQSYEQYF
>NA|TRBV6-5|TRBJ2-1
CASSLAGDRYNEQFF
>NA|TRBV14|TRBJ1-1
CASSQDTGAAFF
>NA|TRBV10-3|TRBJ2-3
CAISGQGTDTQYF
>NA|TRBV28|TRBJ1-6
CASSPGTPNSPLHF
>NA|TRBV4-1|TRBJ2-3
CASSLRAGGPPDTQYF
>NA|TRBV29-1|TRBJ1-3
CSASLGNTIYF
>NA|TRBV15|TRBJ2-7
CATSRDGPLQYF
>NA|TRBV3-1/TRBV3-2|TRBJ1-2
CASSRLGNYGYTF
>NA|TRBV10-3|TRBJ2-1
CAIAGGTRPPYNEQFF
>once|TRBV28|TRBJ2-1
CASSSPLWAGGGNEQFF
>NA|TRBV4-1|TRBJ1-1
CASSPVPGYYEAFF
>NA|TRBV6-1|TRBJ2-1
CASSEDLYNEQFF
>NA|TRBV19|TRBJ2-7
CASSLGQGNDEQYF
>NA|TRBV9|TRBJ2-1
CASSVDSNNEQFF
>NA|TRBV30|TRBJ1-2
CARHHLGPNYGYTF
>NA|TRBV3-1/TRBV3-2|TRBJ2-1
CASSQGSSVTNEQFF
>NA|TRBV30|TRBJ1-1
CAWTLEVRRNTEAFF
>NA|TRBV7-8|TRBJ1-1
CASSRGTANTEAFF
>NA|TRBV19|TRBJ2-7
CASSRDWASLWEQYF
>NA|TRBV6-5|TRBJ2-2
CASSRDYSNTGELFF
>once|TRBV30|TRBJ2-7
CAWKGPGQNFYEQYF
>NA|TRBV27|TRBJ2-3
CASNTGVQGTQYF
>NA|TRBV30|TRBJ1-5
CAWRTGGPGSNQPQHF
>NA|TRBV5-5|TRBJ2-1
CASSTSGASYNEQFF
>NA|TRBV20-1|TRBJ2-5
CSASGSSGNPETQYF
>NA|TRBV18|TRBJ1-2
CASSPSGYGYTF
>NA|TRBV24-1|TRBJ2-3
CATSDLLSSTQYF
>NA|TRBV7-8|TRBJ2-1
CASSLVYGLAGGLGDEQFF
>once|TRBV19|TRBJ1-2
CASGTALGYGYTF
>NA|TRBV7-6|TRBJ1-1
CASSLGVTRVANTEAFF
>NA|TRBV23-1|TRBJ2-2
CAAIGELFF
>NA|TRBV5-1|TRBJ2-5
CASSPGGGTETQYF
>NA|TRBV7-2|TRBJ2-5
CASSLNRLAGGKETQYF
>NA|TRBV19|TRBJ2-7
CASSTSSPAGGIRYEQYF
>NA|TRBV7-3|TRBJ2-1
CASSPTTSGGAVEQFF
>NA|TRBV5-8|TRBJ2-1
CASSLASAARDEQFF
>NA|TRBV19|TRBJ2-1
CASSQGLAGVNEQFF
>NA|TRBV6-6|TRBJ2-7
CASSLGQRSSYEQYF
>few|TRBV6-2/TRBV6-3|TRBJ1-5
CASSYDRAYDQPQHF
>NA|TRBV7-2|TRBJ2-7
CASSLASGSQYEQYF
>NA|TRBV10-1|TRBJ2-3
CASSNWASGGTDTQYF
>NA|TRBV5-5|TRBJ2-7
CASSLERRRGDYEQYF
>few|TRBV9|TRBJ2-2
CASSVGGDANTGELFF
>few|TRBV5-1|TRBJ2-1
CASSRGLEQFF